The sequence of this TCR beta chain was determined in a study of cytomegalovirus exposure and HLA in healthy donors. The V segment lost 2 bases and the J segment 7 bases; nucleotides outside the gene matches: 11. The CDR3 length is 15 residues. Germline assignment: CDR1 MDHEN and CDR2 SYDVKM. Amplification used 60 Vbeta primers and 13 Jbeta primers. This table comes from immunoSEQ multiplex PCR, and its TCRdb copy is limited to in-frame clones, with some not included. The table shows fewer than 110,000 clones, with around 79% occurring only once. This receptor was identified in a man aged 45-65 years in good health and CMV-seropositive. This rearrangement joins TRBV28 to TRBJ2-7; 7 bases are shared with TRBD1. Specimen: PBMCs. The CDR3 loop is CASSLPTGSSAEQYF. CDR3 in DNA: TGTGCCAGCAGTTTACCGACAGGGTCCTCTGCTGAGCAGTACTTC.